Below, 32 T cell receptor beta chains from the same sample are listed, as sequenced in a study of T-cell reconstitution after alpha-beta-depleted transplantation in children. Preparation of the TCRbeta library used unique molecular identifiers. TCRdb independently ran MiXCR on the PCR reads; one entry per CDR3 protein. This table holds approximately 230,000 distinct CDR3 sequences, roughly 24% found once. Sample: PBMCs, taken before TCRalphabeta/CD19-depleted stem cell transplant. These receptors all come from a girl aged 2 to 9 with Fanconi anemia, due to receive a stem cell transplant.

The rearrangement uses TRBV7-2 and TRBJ2-1; D remains ambiguous. Per germline, CDR1 SGHTA and CDR2 FQGNSA. This CDR3 spans 14 amino acids. V lost 2 bases and J lost 5, with 10 bases in between. CDR3 nucleotide sequence: TGTGCCAGCAGCTTACTGATTGGGGACAATGAGCAGTTCTTC. Its translation is CASSLLIGDNEQFF.

This clonotype was observed a few times. The gene calls are TRBV29-1 and TRBJ2-3, with D unclear. The V gene lost 4 bases and the J gene lost 3 bases, with 11 bases spanning the gap. CDR1 is SQVTM, CDR2 ANQGSEA, per germline. This CDR3 is 13 amino acids long. CDR3 DNA: TGCAGCGTTGGACGCTCCCCTACAGATACGCAGTATTTT. It encodes CSVGRSPTDTQYF.

This clonotype was observed a handful of times. The chain employs TRBV7-3 and TRBJ2-2, with a weak D call TRBD1 (5 bases). Trimming removed 2 bases at V and 3 bases at J, with 10 bases between. The germline V gene encodes CDR1 SGHTA and CDR2 FQGTGA. The CDR3 loop spans 15 amino acids. This CDR3 reads CASSLQGSDTGELFF. DNA of the CDR3: TGTGCCAGCAGCTTACAGGGCTCCGACACCGGGGAGCTGTTTTTT.

This clonotype turned up a few times. This rearrangement joins TRBV7-7 to TRBJ2-3, with 7 positions matching TRBD2. The CDR3 has 15 amino acids. Looked up from germline, CDR1 is SSHAT and CDR2 is FNYEAQ (reference sequence). Trimming at V came to 5 bases and at J to 4 bases, leaving 9 bases not matched to a gene. The CDR3 DNA is TGTGCCAGCAGCACGTCGGCGGGAGAAGCAGATACGCAGTATTTT. Residues: CASSTSAGEADTQYF.

This clonotype appeared many times. This sequence joins TRBV29-1 and TRBJ2-1; 8 nucleotides match TRBD2. CDR1 SQVTM and CDR2 ANQGSEA come from the germline V gene. The ends lost 5 bases at V and 4 bases at J; junction bases unmatched: 1. This CDR3 contains 12 residues. The CDR3 coding sequence is TGCAGCGTTACTAGCGGTTACAATGAGCAGTTCTTC. It codes for CSVTSGYNEQFF.

This clonotype showed up many times. V usage is TRBV29-1 and J usage is TRBJ2-2; D is undetermined. The CDR3 length is 11 residues. From germline, CDR1 is SQVTM and CDR2 ANQGSEA. Deletions cut 4 bases from V and 3 bases from J, with 3 bases between. The CDR3 protein is CSVGHTGELFF. In DNA form, the CDR3 reads TGCAGCGTTGGCCACACCGGGGAGCTGTTTTTT.

This clonotype was seen many times. One end of the junction is discordant with germline, which a read error may explain. The V call is TRBV12-3 or TRBV12-4, the J call TRBJ2-7, with 9 bases lining up with TRBD2. The CDR3 is made up of 13 amino acids. The CDR3 region has the DNA TGTGCCAGCAGTTTAGGACTAGCGGCAATCCTTCTTTTC. Its protein is CASSLGLAAILLF.

J is TRBJ2-3 and V is TRBV3-1, with D possibly being TRBD2 (6 bases). Trimming took off 10 bases at V and 2 bases at J, with 28 bases between the two ends. Per the germline V gene, CDR1 is LGHDT and CDR2 is YNNKEL (reference sequence). The CDR3 consists of 18 residues. The CDR3 region has the DNA TGTGCCATCTGTTTCCCGGCGGGAAGACCAAGGGCCACAGATACGCAGTATTTT. As protein: CAICFPAGRPRATDTQYF.

This clonotype occurred many times. One end of the junction does not line up with germline, which may come from a read error. This chain links TRBV7-2 with TRBJ2-7, with 9 bases matching TRBD2. In germline, CDR1 is SGHTA, CDR2 FQGNSA. The CDR3 consists of 14 residues. CDR3 loop: CASSLIGGGGLADF. The CDR3 DNA follows: TGTGCCAGCAGCTTAATCGGCGGGGGGGGGCTGGCTGACTTC.

The CDR3 DNA reads TGTGCCATCAGTGCGGGACAGGCATACGAGCAGTACTTC. It translates to CAISAGQAYEQYF. This rearrangement joins TRBV10-3 to TRBJ2-7, with 8 bases fitting TRBD1. CDR1 is ENHRY and CDR2 is SYGVKD in the germline V gene. The CDR3 totals 13 residues. The V and J ends lost 4 bases and 4 bases, in that order; junction bases with no gene match: 3.

This clonotype has more than one count but fewer than ten. DNA of the CDR3: TGTGCCAGCAGTTTACTTTGGGGGGCGAGCACTGAAGCTTTCTTT. Its protein is CASSLLWGASTEAFF. The V gene is TRBV12-3 or TRBV12-4, the J gene TRBJ1-1; tentative D call: TRBD1 (6 bases). V was pared by 2 bases and J by 4 bases, with 14 bases between. The CDR3 extends over 15 amino acids.

This clonotype occurred once. DNA of the CDR3: TGCAGCGTTGACAGGACTAACACTGAAGCTTTCTTT. Amino acids: CSVDRTNTEAFF. This sequence joins TRBV29-1 and TRBJ1-1; unclear D gene. Trimming left V 3 bases short and J 2 bases short, with 7 bases between. The CDR3 is made up of 12 amino acids. The germline CDR1 and CDR2 sequences are SQVTM and ANQGSEA. Full variable domain (outside the CDR3, taken from reference TRBV29-1 and TRBJ1-1): SAVISQKPSRDICQRGTSLTIQCQVDSQVTMMFWYRQQPGQSLTLIATANQGSEATYESGFVIDKFPISRPNLTFSTLTVSNMSPEDSSIYLCSVDRTNTEAFFGQGTRLTVV.

The CDR3 reads CASSRTVTRGYTF. CDR3 in DNA: TGTGCCAGCAGCCGGACGGTGACGCGTGGCTACACCTTC. This chain joins TRBV7-8 and TRBJ1-2; D not certain. The CDR3 is 13 residues long. CDR1 and CDR2 (germline): SGHVS, FQNEAQ. The ends were cut back, 5 bases at V and 7 bases at J, with 14 bases in the middle.

The rearrangement links TRBV29-1 to TRBJ2-1; no firm D call. Germline V gene sequence: CDR1 SQVTM, CDR2 ANQGSEA. The CDR3 runs 15 residues. The CDR3 coding sequence is TGCAGTCAAAGTAGAGGTCTATTCTCCTACAATGAGCAGTTCTTC. It translates to CSQSRGLFSYNEQFF.

This clonotype was detected many times. V gene TRBV6-5 combines with J gene TRBJ2-2; 11 nucleotides agree with TRBD1. There are 16 residues in the CDR3. V gave up 2 bases and J gave up 3 bases; unmatched junction bases: 2. Per the germline V gene, CDR1 is MNHEY and CDR2 is SVGAGI. Here the CDR3 DNA reads TGTGCCAGCAGTTACGCGGGACAGGGGGACACCGGGGAGCTGTTTTTT. Translating gives CASSYAGQGDTGELFF.

This clonotype was observed at least ten times. V is TRBV11-2 and J is TRBJ2-1, with 13 bases fitting TRBD2. CDR3 size: 16 residues. Losses at the gene ends were 3 bases for V and 6 bases for J; bases not matched to a gene: 5. Germline V lookup: CDR1 SGHAT, CDR2 FQNNGV. CDR3 protein: CASSFPGLAGVNEQFF. The DNA for the CDR3 is TGTGCCAGCAGCTTTCCCGGACTAGCGGGAGTCAATGAGCAGTTCTTC.

This clonotype showed up just a few times. The genes are TRBV20-1 and TRBJ2-5, with 7 bases that match TRBD1. After removal of 3 bases from V and 5 bases from J, the junction contained 6 bases not matched to a gene. CDR3 length: 13 residues. CDR1 is DFQATT and CDR2 is SNEGSKA in the germline V gene (reference sequence). The CDR3 DNA reads as TGCAGTGCTAGCCAGACAGGGCTGGAGACCCAGTACTTC. It codes for CSASQTGLETQYF.

V gene TRBV5-1 combines with J gene TRBJ2-1, with D perhaps matching TRBD2 (6 bases). The germline V and J ends were trimmed by 4 bases and 9 bases, with 14 bases remaining between them. The CDR3 is 13 amino acids. CDR1 and CDR2 (germline): SGHRS, YFSETQ. The CDR3: CASSRRAGGEQFF. Written as DNA, the CDR3 is TGCGCCAGCAGCAGGAGGGCCGGGGGTGAGCAGTTCTTC.

This chain links TRBV29-1 with TRBJ2-3, with TRBD1 matching over 7 bases. This CDR3 region has 16 residues. After removal of 4 bases from V and 4 bases from J, the junction contained 14 bases not matched to a gene. Germline CDR1 SQVTM, CDR2 ANQGSEA. CDR3 sequence reads: CSVGTRQGGGADTQYF. DNA for the CDR3: TGCAGCGTTGGCACCCGACAAGGGGGCGGCGCAGATACGCAGTATTTT.

The chain carries TRBV20-1 and TRBJ2-7, with D maybe TRBD1 (7 bases). Germline CDR1 is DFQATT and CDR2 is SNEGSKA (reference sequence). CDR3 length: 13 amino acids. Between the trimmed V and J ends, which lost 8 bases and 3 bases, there was a span of 17 bases. The CDR3 loop reads CSLLPGGFYEQYF. CDR3 DNA: TGCAGTCTTCTTCCAGGGGGGTTCTACGAGCAGTACTTC.

J is TRBJ2-3 and V is TRBV27, with 14 bases that match TRBD2. V lost 1 base to trimming and J lost 9 bases; unmatched junction nucleotides: 6. The CDR3 runs to 16 residues. Germline V gene data show CDR1 as MNHEY and CDR2 as SMNVEV (reference sequence). In DNA, the CDR3 is TGTGCCAGCAGTTTATGGGGGACTAGCGGGGGAAAAACGCAGTATTTT. Its protein product is CASSLWGTSGGKTQYF.

This clonotype was seen repeatedly, ten times or more. This chain links TRBV20-1 with TRBJ2-7; 7 bases fit TRBD1. V gave up 1 base and J gave up 3 bases; unmatched junction bases: 6. Germline-derived CDR1 and CDR2 are DFQATT and SNEGSKA (reference sequence). The CDR3 sequence is 14 residues long. This CDR3 is CSARGGTAIYEQYF. The CDR3 nucleotides read TGCAGTGCTAGAGGAGGGACAGCAATCTACGAGCAGTACTTC.

The chain joins TRBV7-3 to TRBJ1-4; D is ambiguous. The V end lost 0 bases, the J end lost 2 bases, and 7 bases lay between the germline ends. Germline CDR1 is SGHTA and CDR2 is FQGTGA. This CDR3 comprises 15 residues. CDR3 protein: CASSLTGITNEKLFF. CDR3 nucleotide sequence: TGTGCCAGCAGCTTAACAGGGATCACTAATGAAAAACTGTTTTTT. Complete variable domain (other parts from reference TRBV7-3 and TRBJ1-4): GAGVSQTPSNKVTEKGKYVELRCDPISGHTALYWYRQSLGQGPEFLIYFQGTGAADDSGLPNDRFFAVRPEGSVSTLKIQRTERGDSAVYLCASSLTGITNEKLFFGSGTQLSVL.

This clonotype was counted at least ten times. The rearrangement uses TRBV15 and TRBJ2-7; D gene ambiguous. The CDR3 is 16 residues long. In germline, CDR1 is LNHNV, CDR2 YYDKDF (reference sequence). Trimming cost V 0 bases and J 7 bases, with 19 bases left between them. The CDR3 DNA reads TGTGCCACCAGCAGAGATAAATCGAACTCGGTTGGGGAGCAGTACTTC. As protein: CATSRDKSNSVGEQYF.

This CDR3 is CASNTKGATYNEQFF. CDR3 DNA: TGTGCCAGTAACACCAAGGGGGCAACCTACAATGAGCAGTTCTTC. The J gene is TRBJ2-1, the V gene TRBV19; 7 bases agree with TRBD1. The CDR3 length is 15 residues. Looked up from germline, CDR1 is LNHDA and CDR2 is SQIVND (reference sequence). With V trimmed by 7 bases and J by 2 bases, 8 bases remained unmatched.

This clonotype has at least ten counts. V and J are TRBV20-1 and TRBJ2-1; D may be TRBD2 (5 bases). Germline V gives CDR1 DFQATT, CDR2 SNEGSKA (reference sequence). CDR3 length: 13 residues. V was clipped by 2 bases and J by 4 bases, with 9 bases between them. This CDR3 reads CSARLANYNEQFF. The CDR3 DNA reads as TGCAGTGCTAGACTAGCTAATTACAATGAGCAGTTCTTC.

In this sample, this clonotype turned up many times. The J gene is TRBJ2-2, the V gene TRBV30; 8 bases fit TRBD2. From germline, CDR1 is GTSNPN and CDR2 SVGIG (reference sequence). V lost 4 bases and J lost 3; bases outside the gene matches: 4. CDR3 length equals 14 residues. The CDR3: CAWTTSADTGELFF. Written as DNA, the CDR3 is TGTGCCTGGACGACTAGCGCCGACACCGGGGAGCTGTTTTTT.

The genes are TRBV11-2 and TRBJ2-1, with D possibly TRBD1 on 5 matching bases. The V and J ends lost 0 bases and 10 bases respectively, with 10 bases between them. The CDR3 runs 13 residues. Germline values: CDR1 SGHAT, CDR2 FQNNGV. For the CDR3, the DNA is TGTGCCAGCAGCTTAGATGCAGGGTTGGAGCAGTTCTTC. Translated: CASSLDAGLEQFF.

The sample holds a few counts of this clonotype. The chain carries TRBV24-1 and TRBJ2-1; 9 nucleotides match TRBD2. Germline-derived CDR1 and CDR2 are KGHDR and SFDVKD. Germline trimming cut 5 bases from V and 5 bases from J; bases unmatched to any gene: 9. The CDR3 consists of 16 residues. CDR3 amino acids: CATSGYAGGPNNEQFF. As DNA, the CDR3 is TGTGCCACCAGTGGGTACGCGGGAGGGCCGAACAATGAGCAGTTCTTC.

The rearrangement joins TRBV20-1 to TRBJ2-7, with 8 bases lining up with TRBD1. Germline V gene lookup returns CDR1 DFQATT and CDR2 SNEGSKA (reference sequence). V shed 5 bases and J 10 bases; nucleotides not matched to a gene: 7. The CDR3 contains 11 residues. The CDR3: CSASDRGGQYF. The CDR3 coding sequence is TGCAGTGCTTCCGACAGGGGAGGACAGTACTTC.

This clonotype was detected ten times or more. This rearrangement joins TRBV12-3 or TRBV12-4 to TRBJ2-3; D gene uncertain. V dropped 4 bases and J dropped 4 bases, with 6 bases sitting between them. This CDR3 contains 12 residues. CDR3 in amino acids: CASSSLADTQYF. CDR3 bases: TGTGCCAGCAGTTCCCTAGCAGATACGCAGTATTTT.

In its sample, this clonotype was seen many times. This rearrangement joins TRBV6-5 to TRBJ2-2; D unclear. The CDR3 totals 13 residues. Looked up from germline, CDR1 is MNHEY and CDR2 is SVGAGI. Between the trimmed V and J ends, which lost 8 bases and 3 bases, there was a span of 10 bases. The CDR3 DNA reads TGTGCCAGCTCCCAACGAGACACCGGGGAGCTGTTTTTT. As protein: CASSQRDTGELFF.